Each of the 10 T cell receptor beta chains below was sequenced from the same sample in a study of T and B cells in COVID-19 patients. TRB was amplified from around 230-520 ng of blood genomic DNA. TRB rearrangements were amplified by multiplex PCR with BIOMED2 TRB-A/B primers. TCRdb re-analysed the multiplex PCR reads in MiXCR, keeping a single row per CDR3 protein. The table shows some 14,000 distinct CDR3 sequences, with over 25% occurring only once. Material: blood. The origin of the receptors is a human donor who had recovered from COVID-19.

This clonotype has only one observation. V and J are TRBV12-3 or TRBV12-4 and TRBJ1-2; D may be TRBD1 (6 bases). V was shortened by 5 bases and J by 3 bases, with 13 bases between the two germline ends. The CDR3 extends over 14 amino acids. CDR3 bases: TGTGCCAGCAGTCTGACAGGTACCTACTATGGCTACACCTTC. Translated: CASSLTGTYYGYTF.

This clonotype is classed as medium-sized (0.01 to 0.1%). The chain employs TRBV30 and TRBJ2-7; either TRBD1 or TRBD2 may fit D (5 bases each). The V gene lost 6 bases and the J gene lost 3 bases, with 15 bases spanning the gap. This CDR3 is 13 amino acids long. Germline V gene lookup returns CDR1 GTSNPN and CDR2 SVGIG (reference sequence). The CDR3 sequence: CACPARGVYEQYF. The CDR3 region has the DNA TGTGCCTGCCCTGCTAGGGGAGTCTACGAGCAGTACTTC.

This clonotype was picked up one time. V and J are TRBV12-3 or TRBV12-4 and TRBJ2-7, with TRBD2 matching 14 bases. The J call is uncertain, as TRBJ2-5 better fits the DNA end. The CDR3 length is 15 residues. The CDR3 loop is CASTQTSGRAETQYF. DNA for the CDR3: TGTGCCAGCACCCAGACTAGCGGGAGGGCAGAGACCCAGTACTTC.

This clonotype was recorded a few times. This rearrangement joins TRBV13 to TRBJ1-1, with 8 positions matching TRBD1. Germline CDR1 reads PRHDT; CDR2 reads FYEKMQ (reference sequence). V gave up 1 base and J gave up 2 bases; unmatched junction bases: 6. This CDR3 has 16 amino acids. The CDR3 protein is CASSLESGQDNTEAFF. CDR3 bases: TGTGCCAGCAGCTTAGAGTCGGGACAGGATAACACTGAAGCTTTCTTT.

The V call is TRBV7-6, the J call TRBJ1-4, with 8 bases identical to TRBD1. V lost 5 bases to trimming and J lost 7 bases; unmatched junction nucleotides: 9. This CDR3 is built from 15 residues. The germline CDR1 and CDR2 sequences are SGHVS and FNYEAQ. The CDR3 sequence: CASSGPGQGSEKLFF. The CDR3 nucleotides are TGTGCCAGCAGCGGCCCAGGACAGGGATCTGAAAAACTGTTTTTT.

The CDR3 region has the DNA TGCAGTGCTAGAGATTCCGATCCCGTCGGACTAGCGAATGGGCAGTACTTC. It specifies CSARDSDPVGLANGQYF. The rearrangement uses TRBV20-1 and TRBJ2-7; 9 nucleotides align to TRBD2. The CDR3 contains 17 residues. The trim removed 0 bases at V and 9 bases at J, leaving 18 bases unmatched. Per the germline V gene, CDR1 is DFQATT and CDR2 is SNEGSKA (reference sequence).

In its sample, this clonotype ranks as medium-sized. J is TRBJ2-1 and V is TRBV19; D tentatively fits TRBD1 or TRBD2 (5 bases each). CDR3 length equals 15 residues. Deletions cut 3 bases from V and 9 bases from J, with 18 bases between. Germline CDR1 is LNHDA and CDR2 is SQIVND (reference sequence). CDR3 nucleotides: TGTGCCAGTAGTATTGCGGGCCTACAAAGGGGTGAGCAGTTCTTC. Residues: CASSIAGLQRGEQFF. Full variable domain (missing parts from reference TRBV19 and TRBJ2-1): DGGITQSPKYLFRKEGQNVTLSCEQNLNHDAMYWYRQDPGQGLRLIYYSQIVNDFQKGDIAEGYSVSREKKESFPLTVTSAQKNPTAFYLCASSIAGLQRGEQFFGPGTRLTVL.

The chain combines TRBV5-1 with TRBJ1-1; no clear D gene. Germline V CDR1 and CDR2: SGHRS, YFSETQ. Deletions cut 7 bases from V and 3 bases from J, with 13 bases between. The CDR3 is 13 residues long. CDR3: CASQRKSDTEAFF. The CDR3 DNA reads TGCGCCAGCCAACGGAAATCCGACACTGAAGCTTTCTTT.

The gene calls are TRBV30 and TRBJ1-1; 11 nucleotides match TRBD1. The V gene's germline CDR1 is GTSNPN and CDR2 SVGIG (reference sequence). CDR3 length: 13 amino acids. Trimming took 5 bases from V and 5 from J; bases not matched to a gene: 4. CDR3 nucleotides: TGTGCCTGGGTGGACAGGGGGCAAACTGAAGCTTTCTTT. It encodes CAWVDRGQTEAFF.

In this sample, this clonotype is medium-sized. The V and J genes are TRBV30 and TRBJ2-7, with 9 bases matching TRBD1. CDR3 length: 14 amino acids. V trimming: 0 bases; J trimming: 6 bases; junction bases outside the gene matches: 6. Germline V gene lookup returns CDR1 GTSNPN and CDR2 SVGIG (reference sequence). The CDR3 DNA sequence: TGTGCCTGGAGTGTAACCGGGACAGGGCTCGAGCAGTACTTC. Translated, it gives CAWSVTGTGLEQYF. Full variable domain (missing parts from reference TRBV30 and TRBJ2-7): SQTIHQWPATLVQPVGSPLSLECTVEGTSNPNLYWYRQAAGRGLQLLFYSVGIGQISSEVPQNLSASRPQDRQFILSSKKLLLSDSGFYLCAWSVTGTGLEQYFGPGTRLTVT.